This T cell receptor (beta chain) was identified in a study of cytomegalovirus exposure and HLA in healthy donors. PCR used 60 Vbeta primers and 13 Jbeta primers. This table comes from immunoSEQ multiplex PCR, and its TCRdb copy is limited to in-frame clones, with some not included. The sample has around 100,000 clones; roughly 80% are singletons. The germline gives CDR1 LGHNA, CDR2 YSLEER. The CDR3 loop spans 17 amino acids. V was clipped by 1 base and J by 4 bases, with 14 bases between them. Sequenced material: PBMCs. This receptor was taken from a female donor in good health and CMV-seropositive. The chain links TRBV4-3 to TRBJ1-6, with D uncertain. The CDR3 sequence is CASSQGGGRLYNSPLHF. The CDR3 region has the DNA TGCGCCAGCAGCCAAGGAGGCGGGCGGTTATATAATTCACCCCTCCACTTT.